This TCR beta chain is drawn from a study of shared clonotypes between healthy human individuals. Study-wide results and limits: Naive CD4 clonotypes overlapped across a handful of donors at 4.5% to 5.5%. Even with large depth, rarefaction showed that sorted-subset sequencing was incomplete.

It was about 210 ng DNA, approximately 30,000 T cell genomes, that sorted-subset replicate PCRs used. Only in-frame clones appear in the TCRdb table, and some are missing; sequencing was by immunoSEQ multiplex PCR. This sample has 1.4 million or so clones; 98% occur once, and the top ten carry over 0.3%. As concerns this clone: Its antigen remains unknown.

Sequencing was done on a sample of naive CD4+ T cells sorted from blood. Sample subset: CD45RA+ positively selected. The sequence was obtained from a man aged 25 to 45 in good health.

The DNA of the CDR3 is TGCGCCAGCAGCTTGGAAAGGGGCCCGGTTTTCTACGAGCAGTACTTC. Translation gives CASSLERGPVFYEQYF. The V gene is TRBV5-1, the J gene TRBJ2-7; D may be TRBD1 (5 bases). The ends were cut back, 0 bases at V and 3 bases at J, with 16 bases in the middle. Per germline, CDR1 SGHRS and CDR2 YFSETQ. The length of the CDR3 is 16 residues.